One sample yielded the 21 T cell receptor beta chains listed below, sequenced in a study of spatial heterogeneity in lung cancer. Time point noted: sample taken at primary tumor resection. One entry per CDR3 protein results from TCRdb running MiXCR on the 5' RACE reads. The sample carries some 34,000 distinct CDR3 sequences, less than 9% recorded once. Sequenced here: PBMCs, sampled at surgery. All receptors come from a female donor with early-stage non-small cell lung cancer.

This rearrangement joins TRBV5-1 to TRBJ2-5; tentatively, D is TRBD1 (6 bases). CDR3 length: 15 amino acids. The germline V and J ends were trimmed by 2 bases and 2 bases, with 13 bases remaining between them. Germline CDR1 SGHRS, CDR2 YFSETQ. CDR3 nucleotide sequence: TGCGCCAGCAGCTTTTCCGGGACACAACAAGAGACCCAGTACTTC. Protein: CASSFSGTQQETQYF. Looking up the rest from reference TRBV5-1 and TRBJ2-5 gives the full variable domain: KAGVTQTPRYLIKTRGQQVTLSCSPISGHRSVSWYQQTPGQGLQFLFEYFSETQRNKGNFPGRFSGRQFSNSRSEMNVSTLELGDSALYLCASSFSGTQQETQYFGPGTRLLVL.

In this sample, this clonotype turned up many times. This chain joins TRBV27 and TRBJ1-5; D is possibly TRBD1 (5 bases). Trimming took 3 bases from V and 6 from J, leaving 15 bases between them. Germline V CDR1 and CDR2: MNHEY, SMNVEV (reference sequence). The CDR3 runs 15 residues. CDR3 coding DNA: TGTGCCAGCAGTTTGGATGTGGGGGGAGGTCAGCCCCAGCATTTT. Its translation: CASSLDVGGGQPQHF.

Ten or more counts support this clonotype. This chain links TRBV7-8 with TRBJ1-2; 8 positions agree with TRBD1. This CDR3 is built from 14 residues. The junction had 2 bases not matched to a gene; V was cut back by 2 bases and J by 3 bases. Germline CDR1 is SGHVS and CDR2 is FQNEAQ. The CDR3 sequence is CASSLPGQDYGYTF. The DNA of the CDR3 is TGTGCCAGCAGCTTACCGGGACAGGACTATGGCTACACCTTC.

This chain links TRBV6-6 with TRBJ1-3; D is ambiguous. V shed 7 bases and J shed 0 bases, with 10 bases lying between them. Germline CDR1 and CDR2: MNHNY and SVGAGI (reference sequence). CDR3 size: 14 residues. DNA of the CDR3: TGTGCCAGCACCCCGAGGAACTCTGGAAACACCATATATTTT. Its protein product is CASTPRNSGNTIYF.

The V gene is TRBV20-1, the J gene TRBJ2-5, with D hard to call. The V gene's germline CDR1 is DFQATT and CDR2 SNEGSKA (reference sequence). This CDR3 region has 13 residues. V dropped 3 bases and J dropped 1 base, with 9 bases sitting between them. CDR3 loop: CSASSPGQETQYF. The CDR3 DNA sequence: TGCAGTGCTAGCTCGCCGGGCCAAGAGACCCAGTACTTC.

This clonotype was picked up many times. The gene calls are TRBV5-8 and TRBJ1-5; 10 nucleotides align to TRBD1. The length of the CDR3 is 15 residues. From germline, CDR1 is SGHTS and CDR2 YDEGEE. The junction had 11 bases not matched to a gene; V was cut back by 5 bases and J by 9 bases. CDR3 bases: TGTGCCAGCAGTTCCGGGACAGGGGAGTTGCTGCCCCAGCATTTT. It specifies CASSSGTGELLPQHF.

This clonotype was observed many times. The V gene is TRBV3-1, the J gene TRBJ2-1; the D gene is possibly TRBD1 (5 bases). The germline V gene encodes CDR1 LGHDT and CDR2 YNNKEL (reference sequence). Trimming took 8 bases from V and 4 from J, leaving 6 bases between them. The CDR3 has 11 residues. CDR3 DNA sequence: TGTGCCAGCGCAGGGTACAATGAGCAGTTCTTC. Translated, it gives CASAGYNEQFF.

This clonotype has ten or more counts. The rearrangement uses TRBV27 and TRBJ2-7; perhaps TRBD1 as D (6 bases). The CDR3 spans 14 residues. The V end lost 5 bases, the J end lost 6 bases, and 17 bases lay between the germline ends. Germline loops: CDR1 MNHEY, CDR2 SMNVEV (reference sequence). The CDR3 DNA reads TGTGCCAGCAGTCTCATCCCACAGGGCACCGAGCAGTACTTC. This gives the protein CASSLIPQGTEQYF.

This clonotype was observed at least ten times. J is TRBJ2-5 and V is TRBV3-1, with 14 bases aligning to TRBD2. The germline gives CDR1 LGHDT, CDR2 YNNKEL (reference sequence). This CDR3 is 18 amino acids long. Losses at the gene ends were 1 base for V and 1 base for J; bases not matched to a gene: 5. The CDR3, as DNA: TGTGCCAGCAGCCAAGGACTAGCGGGGGGGAACAGCCAAGAGACCCAGTACTTC. It specifies CASSQGLAGGNSQETQYF.

Notes on this clonotype: A much bigger clone sits one base away, suggesting this may be a read error. V gene TRBV7-9 combines with J gene TRBJ2-1; TRBD1 matches at 7 bases. This CDR3 contains 16 residues. V shed 1 base and J 12 bases; nucleotides not matched to a gene: 15. Germline V gene data show CDR1 as SEHNR and CDR2 as FQNEAQ (reference sequence). CDR3 amino acids: CASSLDISADRAGQFF. For the CDR3, the DNA is TGTGCCAGCAGCTTAGATATCTCGGCAGACAGGGCTGGGCAGTTCTTC.

This chain connects TRBV6-5 to TRBJ1-1; TRBD1 matches at 8 bases. The junction had 8 bases not matched to a gene; V was cut back by 6 bases and J by 5 bases. There are 14 residues in the CDR3. In germline, CDR1 is MNHEY, CDR2 SVGAGI. CDR3: CASRRGQGWTEAFF. The CDR3 bases are TGTGCCAGCAGAAGAGGACAGGGCTGGACTGAAGCTTTCTTT.

This clonotype was seen many times. The V gene is TRBV5-1, the J gene TRBJ1-5; D might be TRBD1 (5 bases). This CDR3 contains 16 residues. Germline-derived CDR1 and CDR2 are SGHRS and YFSETQ. V was trimmed by 1 base and J by 3 bases, leaving 14 bases between them. The CDR3 nucleotides read TGCGCCAGCAGCTTGAGCACCGACAGCCACAATCAGCCCCAGCATTTT. Protein: CASSLSTDSHNQPQHF.

This clonotype was seen repeatedly, ten times or more. The chain is built from TRBV6-2 or TRBV6-3 and TRBJ2-1; D perhaps matches TRBD2 (6 bases). Germline CDR1 is MNHEY and CDR2 is SVGEGT. Trimming cost V 5 bases and J 6 bases, with 38 bases left between them. The CDR3 covers 22 residues. In nucleotides, the CDR3 is TGTGCCAGCAGTCCTCAACAGGTTCTAGCGTATAGCGGCTTCGAGGGAGTCAATGAGCAGTTCTTC. Protein product: CASSPQQVLAYSGFEGVNEQFF.

The V gene is TRBV7-2, the J gene TRBJ2-5; 8 bases fit TRBD2. Germline V gives CDR1 SGHTA, CDR2 FQGNSA. The CDR3 runs 15 residues. The V and J ends lost 2 bases and 6 bases, in that order; junction bases with no gene match: 8. The CDR3 DNA reads as TGTGCCAGCAGCTTACCCGGGGGGGATTGGAAGACCCAGTACTTC. Residues: CASSLPGGDWKTQYF.

This clonotype showed up just a few times. The J gene is TRBJ2-5, the V gene TRBV19, with D unclear. The CDR3 extends over 15 amino acids. Germline CDR1 reads LNHDA; CDR2 reads SQIVND (reference sequence). V was clipped by 1 base and J by 5 bases, with 14 bases between them. CDR3 sequence reads: CASSIGTGFTETQYF. DNA for the CDR3: TGTGCCAGTAGTATAGGGACCGGATTTACGGAGACCCAGTACTTC.

This clonotype came up a few times. The gene calls are TRBV6-5 and TRBJ2-7; possibly TRBD2 for D (6 bases). V was cut by 5 bases and J by 3 bases, with 23 bases left in between. The germline V gene has CDR1 MNHEY and CDR2 SVGAGI. This CDR3 is built from 17 residues. Written as DNA, the CDR3 is TGTGCCAGCAGTCGGGTGGATCCCGGGAGTGGGGTCTACGAGCAGTACTTC. It yields the protein CASSRVDPGSGVYEQYF.

The genes are TRBV28 and TRBJ2-1; TRBD2 matches at 7 bases. Per germline, CDR1 MDHEN and CDR2 SYDVKM. This CDR3 has 14 residues. The V gene end was trimmed by 5 bases and the J gene end by 8 bases; junction bases not matched to a gene: 9. In DNA, the CDR3 is TGTGCCAGCAGTATGGCTAGCGGTTTAGATGAGCAGTTCTTC. Amino acids: CASSMASGLDEQFF.

This clonotype has a count of ten or more. The chain is built from TRBV10-2 and TRBJ2-3; D gene ambiguous. The length of the CDR3 is 13 residues. CDR1 and CDR2 from the germline V gene are WSHSY and SAAADI. The V gene lost 8 bases and the J gene lost 1 base, with 10 bases spanning the gap. CDR3 amino acids: CASVPGGTDTQYF. CDR3 nucleotides: TGCGCCAGCGTACCCGGAGGCACAGATACGCAGTATTTT.

The genes are TRBV27 and TRBJ1-6, with no clear D. Looked up from germline, CDR1 is MNHEY and CDR2 is SMNVEV (reference sequence). V shed 5 bases and J shed 7 bases, with 18 bases lying between them. The CDR3 covers 16 residues. CDR3 sequence (DNA): TGTGCCAGCAGTCTCGAGGTGGGGTTCGGAAATTCACCCCTCCACTTT. Its protein product is CASSLEVGFGNSPLHF.

This clonotype was detected many times. The rearrangement uses TRBV20-1 and TRBJ1-2, with a possible D match to TRBD1 (5 bases). The CDR3 runs 13 residues. CDR1 is DFQATT and CDR2 is SNEGSKA in the germline V gene (reference sequence). The V end was cut by 3 bases, the J end by 2 bases, with 10 bases between. This CDR3 is CSASLEGNYGYTF. The CDR3 bases are TGCAGTGCTAGTCTGGAGGGGAACTATGGCTACACCTTC.

The genes are TRBV27 and TRBJ2-2; 16 bases are shared with TRBD2. The germline CDR1 and CDR2 sequences are MNHEY and SMNVEV (reference sequence). The CDR3 loop spans 20 amino acids. The ends lost 5 bases at V and 4 bases at J; junction bases unmatched: 13. The CDR3 sequence: CASSPLAGTSGRVVTGELFF. The CDR3 DNA reads as TGTGCCAGCAGTCCATTGGCGGGGACTAGCGGGAGGGTCGTCACCGGGGAGCTGTTTTTT.